A single sample is the source of the 26 T cell receptor beta chains below, sequenced in a study of OX40 agonist ivuxolimab in advanced cancers. Using immunoSEQ multiplex PCR, the repertoire was profiled, and TCRdb retains in-frame clones only, with some absent. The table includes tens of thousands of clones, approximately 87% detected once. The source material was CD4+ or CD8+ T cells sorted from blood, sampled in a trial of the OX40 agonist ivuxolimab. These receptors were collected from an adult with an advanced solid tumor such as melanoma, head and neck, liver or kidney cancer.

The gene calls are TRBV11-2 and TRBJ1-4; D is possibly TRBD1 (5 bases). Germline V gene sequence: CDR1 SGHAT, CDR2 FQNNGV. This CDR3 is built from 14 residues. V lost 3 bases, J lost 4 bases, and 9 bases lay in between. The CDR3 DNA is TGTGCCAGCAGCTTCGGACACAATAATGAAAAACTGTTTTTT. Residues: CASSFGHNNEKLFF.

The chain couples TRBV12-2 to TRBJ2-5. TRBV12-2 constitutes a pseudogene. This CDR3 comprises 16 residues. The CDR3 bases are TGTGCAAGTCGCTTTAGTAGGGCAGCCATGCAAGAGACCCAGTACTTC. Encoded protein: CASRFSRAAMQETQYF.

This chain connects TRBV7-9 to TRBJ1-2; D uncertain. Trimming removed 3 bases at V and 0 bases at J, with 11 bases between. The germline V gene has CDR1 SEHNR and CDR2 FQNEAQ (reference sequence). The CDR3 extends over 15 amino acids. In nucleotides, the CDR3 is TGTGCCAGCAGCTTGTCTGGCGTAGCTAACTATGGCTACACCTTC. It specifies CASSLSGVANYGYTF. Variable domain in full (rest from reference TRBV7-9 and TRBJ1-2): DTGVSQNPRHKITKRGQNVTFRCDPISEHNRLYWYRQTLGQGPEFLTYFQNEAQLEKSRLLSDRFSAERPKGSFSTLEIQRTEQGDSAMYLCASSLSGVANYGYTFGSGTRLTVV.

The sample holds a few counts of this clone. The rearrangement uses TRBV5-6 and TRBJ1-1; D unresolved. Germline CDR1 reads SGHDT; CDR2 reads YYEEEE. Trimming shortened V by 3 bases and J by 1 base, and 7 bases separated the two germline ends. CDR3 length: 13 amino acids. CDR3 amino acids: CASSSTENTEAFF. The CDR3 DNA reads TGTGCCAGCAGCTCCACAGAGAACACTGAAGCTTTCTTT.

V and J are TRBV19 and TRBJ2-2; weak D call: TRBD2 (5 bases). Deletions cut 7 bases from V and 7 bases from J, with 13 bases between. This CDR3 has 13 residues. Germline V gene lookup returns CDR1 LNHDA and CDR2 SQIVND (reference sequence). The CDR3 DNA sequence: TGTGCCAGTACTCCCGGGGTACGCGGGGAGCTGTTTTTT. It specifies CASTPGVRGELFF. Full variable domain (outside the CDR3, taken from reference TRBV19 and TRBJ2-2): DGGITQSPKYLFRKEGQNVTLSCEQNLNHDAMYWYRQDPGQGLRLIYYSQIVNDFQKGDIAEGYSVSREKKESFPLTVTSAQKNPTAFYLCASTPGVRGELFFGEGSRLTVL.

This clone occurred once. The rearrangement uses TRBV5-1 and TRBJ2-2; maybe TRBD1 (6 bases). The CDR3 extends over 16 amino acids. Deletions cut 1 base from V and 2 bases from J, with 12 bases between. CDR1 and CDR2 (germline): SGHRS, YFSETQ. CDR3 DNA: TGCGCCAGCAGCTTGTTCAACAGGGCTAACACCGGGGAGCTGTTTTTT. As protein: CASSLFNRANTGELFF.

In this sample, this clone turned up a few times. The gene calls are TRBV10-3 and TRBJ2-2; D is ambiguous. Germline CDR1 and CDR2: ENHRY and SYGVKD. This CDR3 has 13 residues. Trimming left V 8 bases short and J 0 bases short, with 7 bases between. The CDR3 region is CAIGPTNTGELFF. CDR3 nucleotide sequence: TGTGCCATCGGACCAACGAACACCGGGGAGCTGTTTTTT.

The J gene is TRBJ1-2, the V gene TRBV7-2; TRBD1 is a possible D gene (5 bases). Trimming removed 4 bases from V and 9 bases from J, with 12 bases in between. Germline CDR1 reads SGHTA; CDR2 reads FQGNSA. CDR3 size: 12 residues. The CDR3 region has the DNA TGTGCCAGCAGCTGGGATCAGGGCCGCTACACCTTC. Translated: CASSWDQGRYTF.

In DNA form, the CDR3 reads TGTGCCAGCAGTTCCACAGGATACGAGCAGTACTTC. As protein: CASSSTGYEQYF. The chain recombines TRBV7-9 with TRBJ2-7; D perhaps matches TRBD1 (5 bases). Germline loops: CDR1 SEHNR, CDR2 FQNEAQ (reference sequence). Trimming removed 6 bases from V and 4 bases from J, with 10 bases in between. This CDR3 comprises 12 residues.

V and J are TRBV9 and TRBJ1-6; D is unresolved. Deletions cut 0 bases from V and 8 bases from J, with 6 bases between. Germline V CDR1 and CDR2: SGDLS, YYNGEE. CDR3 length: 13 residues. The CDR3 region has the DNA TGTGCCAGCAGCGTAGTCGGAGATTCACCCCTCCACTTT. The encoded protein is CASSVVGDSPLHF.

The CDR3 loop is CATLRRFEQYF. The CDR3 DNA reads TGTGCCACCTTAAGGAGGTTCGAGCAGTACTTC. The rearrangement joins TRBV6-1 to TRBJ2-7; a possible D gene is TRBD2 (5 bases). Per germline, CDR1 MNHNS and CDR2 SASEGT. V gave up 10 bases and J gave up 6 bases, with 13 bases separating them. The length of the CDR3 is 11 residues.

V gene TRBV7-5 combines with J gene TRBJ2-3. TRBV7-5 is a pseudogene. CDR3 length: 16 residues. The chain's CDR3 is CARIPTWPTITDTQYF. CDR3 nucleotides: TGTGCCAGAATCCCTACGTGGCCAACCATCACAGATACGCAGTATTTT.

The rearrangement links TRBV29-1 to TRBJ2-3; D gene ambiguous. This CDR3 has 15 amino acids. Germline CDR1 is SQVTM and CDR2 is ANQGSEA. Trimming left V 1 base short and J 0 bases short, with 11 bases between. CDR3: CSVEVVVPSTDTQYF. For the CDR3, the DNA is TGCAGCGTTGAAGTCGTGGTCCCGAGCACAGATACGCAGTATTTT.

The chain has TRBV27 and TRBJ1-6; 9 bases map to TRBD1. Germline V gene data show CDR1 as MNHEY and CDR2 as SMNVEV (reference sequence). J gave up 2 bases and V 5 bases, and 4 bases lay outside the gene matches. CDR3 size: 16 residues. The CDR3: CASSRTGATYNSPLHF. CDR3 nucleotides: TGTGCCAGCAGTCGGACAGGGGCAACCTATAATTCACCCCTCCACTTT.

This clone was recorded once. The chain combines TRBV7-9 with TRBJ1-6, with 8 bases identical to TRBD1. The CDR3 sequence is 14 residues long. Germline CDR1 SEHNR, CDR2 FQNEAQ (reference sequence). With V trimmed by 5 bases and J by 8 bases, 5 bases remained unmatched. The CDR3 reads CASSPQGVDSPLHF. DNA of the CDR3: TGTGCCAGCAGCCCACAGGGGGTGGATTCACCCCTCCACTTT. The entire variable domain, with the rest obtained from reference TRBV7-9 and TRBJ1-6, is as follows: DTGVSQNPRHKITKRGQNVTFRCDPISEHNRLYWYRQTLGQGPEFLTYFQNEAQLEKSRLLSDRFSAERPKGSFSTLEIQRTEQGDSAMYLCASSPQGVDSPLHFGNGTRLTVT.

The CDR3 region has the DNA TGTGCCAGCGCCAATTCGGGACAGTACAATGAGCAGTTCTTC. Translating gives CASANSGQYNEQFF. V and J are TRBV7-3 and TRBJ2-1, with 7 bases matching TRBD1. The CDR3 consists of 14 residues. The V segment lost 8 bases and the J segment 4 bases; nucleotides outside the gene matches: 8. Germline loops: CDR1 SGHTA, CDR2 FQGTGA.

This sequence joins TRBV5-1 and TRBJ2-2; D possibly uses TRBD1 or TRBD2 (6 bases each). CDR1 SGHRS and CDR2 YFSETQ come from the germline V gene. V lost 4 bases to trimming and J lost 2 bases, with 18 bases between them. The CDR3 extends over 17 amino acids. CDR3 sequence: CASSPGRDTQNTGELFF. In nucleotides, the CDR3 is TGCGCCAGCAGCCCTGGGCGGGACACCCAAAACACCGGGGAGCTGTTTTTT. The full variable domain, completed using reference TRBV5-1 and TRBJ2-2, is KAGVTQTPRYLIKTRGQQVTLSCSPISGHRSVSWYQQTPGQGLQFLFEYFSETQRNKGNFPGRFSGRQFSNSRSEMNVSTLELGDSALYLCASSPGRDTQNTGELFFGEGSRLTVL.

The CDR3 loop is CASSRRPGADSPLHF. DNA for the CDR3: TGCGCCAGCAGCAGGCGTCCAGGGGCGGATTCACCCCTCCACTTT. The gene calls are TRBV5-1 and TRBJ1-6; TRBD1 might be the D (6 bases). Germline lookup yields CDR1 SGHRS and CDR2 YFSETQ. This CDR3 has 15 amino acids. The V and J ends lost 4 bases and 8 bases respectively, with 16 bases between them.

The chain employs TRBV15 and TRBJ1-2, with D maybe TRBD1 (6 bases). Germline V CDR1 and CDR2: LNHNV, YYDKDF (reference sequence). V was trimmed by 1 base and J by 7 bases, leaving 16 bases between them. This CDR3 has 15 amino acids. The CDR3 DNA reads as TGTGCCACCAGCAGAGGTGACACTCGAGGGGGTGGCTACACCTTC. Translating gives CATSRGDTRGGGYTF.

The chain recombines TRBV29-1 with TRBJ2-5, with D hard to call. The CDR3 spans 13 residues. Trimming cost V 4 bases and J 4 bases, with 13 bases left between them. Germline assignment: CDR1 SQVTM and CDR2 ANQGSEA. CDR3 in DNA: TGCAGCGTTGGAATTAGGGAAGCAGAGACCCAGTACTTC. It is translated as CSVGIREAETQYF.

V is TRBV18 and J is TRBJ2-3, with D perhaps matching TRBD1 (5 bases). Germline V CDR1 and CDR2: KGHSH, LQKENI. V was pared by 1 base and J by 6 bases, with 17 bases between. The CDR3 sequence is 16 residues long. CDR3 DNA sequence: TGTGCCAGCTCACCACTCACGGCCAGGGCAGAGGATACGCAGTATTTT. This encodes CASSPLTARAEDTQYF.

The table lists this clone with a count of one. The chain uses TRBV6-1 and TRBJ1-3; tentatively, D is TRBD1 (6 bases). The CDR3 length is 14 residues. Trimming took off 6 bases at V and 3 bases at J, with 12 bases between the two ends. The V gene's germline CDR1 is MNHNS and CDR2 SASEGT. The CDR3 DNA reads TGTGCCAGCAGAACCGGGACAAGTGGAAACACCATATATTTT. Translation: CASRTGTSGNTIYF.

The V and J genes are TRBV5-1 and TRBJ2-7; D remains unclear. CDR3 length equals 15 residues. CDR1 is SGHRS, CDR2 YFSETQ, per germline. The V and J ends lost 4 bases and 7 bases respectively, with 21 bases between them. The CDR3 DNA reads TGCGCCAGCAGCATCCAAGATCCATGGGAAGGGGAGCAGTACTTC. Its protein product is CASSIQDPWEGEQYF.

The V call is TRBV5-1, the J call TRBJ2-5; D uncertain. The CDR3 totals 16 residues. The V gene's germline CDR1 is SGHRS and CDR2 YFSETQ. V shed 1 base and J shed 1 base, with 14 bases lying between them. The CDR3 reads CASSLNGRGAQETQYF. The CDR3 DNA follows: TGCGCCAGCAGCTTGAATGGCCGCGGAGCCCAAGAGACCCAGTACTTC.

The chain carries TRBV6-6 and TRBJ2-1; unclear D gene. Germline V gene sequence: CDR1 MNHNY, CDR2 SVGAGI (reference sequence). With 5 bases removed from V and 0 bases from J, the gap between germline ends came to 11 bases. The CDR3 is 15 amino acids. This chain's CDR3 is CASSPNSNSYNEQFF. As DNA, the CDR3 is TGTGCCAGCAGTCCCAACTCAAACTCCTACAATGAGCAGTTCTTC.

The chain joins TRBV5-1 to TRBJ1-2; D ambiguous. Trimming cost V 4 bases and J 2 bases, with 15 bases left between them. CDR1 is SGHRS, CDR2 YFSETQ, per germline. The CDR3 consists of 15 residues. As DNA, the CDR3 is TGCGCCAGCAGCACAAGGACGGACGCCAACTATGGCTACACCTTC. Residues: CASSTRTDANYGYTF.